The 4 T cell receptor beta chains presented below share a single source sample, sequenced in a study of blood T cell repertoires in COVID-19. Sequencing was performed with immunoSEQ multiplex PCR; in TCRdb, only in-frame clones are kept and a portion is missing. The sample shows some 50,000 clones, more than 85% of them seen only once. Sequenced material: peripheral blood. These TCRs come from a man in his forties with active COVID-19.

CDR3 region: CASSVFTGQGGTEAFF. CDR3 in DNA: TGTGCCAGCAGCGTATTTACGGGACAGGGGGGCACTGAAGCTTTCTTT. This chain joins TRBV9 and TRBJ1-1, with 11 bases lining up with TRBD1. Germline V CDR1 and CDR2: SGDLS, YYNGEE. CDR3 length: 16 residues. V was pared by 1 base and J by 4 bases, with 6 bases of the junction left unmatched.

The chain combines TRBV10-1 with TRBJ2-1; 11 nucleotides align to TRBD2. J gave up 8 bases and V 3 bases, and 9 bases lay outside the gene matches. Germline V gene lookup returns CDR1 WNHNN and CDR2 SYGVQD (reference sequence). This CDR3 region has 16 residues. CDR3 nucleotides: TGCGCCAGCAGTGAAACGGGTAGCGGGAGGGCCGATGAGCAGTTCTTC. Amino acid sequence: CASSETGSGRADEQFF.

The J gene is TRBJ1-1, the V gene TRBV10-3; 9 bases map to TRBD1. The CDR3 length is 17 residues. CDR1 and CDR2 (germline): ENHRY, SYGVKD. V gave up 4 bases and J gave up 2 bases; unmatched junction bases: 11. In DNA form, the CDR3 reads TGTGCCATCAGTGCTGCGGTAGGGACAGGGTATAACACTGAAGCTTTCTTT. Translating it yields CAISAAVGTGYNTEAFF.

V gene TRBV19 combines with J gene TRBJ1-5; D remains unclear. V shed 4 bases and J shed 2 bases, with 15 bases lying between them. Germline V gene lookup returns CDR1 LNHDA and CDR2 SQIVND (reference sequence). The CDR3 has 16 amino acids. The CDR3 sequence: CASSTGWLDGNQPQHF. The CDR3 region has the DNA TGTGCCAGTAGTACCGGGTGGCTTGATGGCAATCAGCCCCAGCATTTT.